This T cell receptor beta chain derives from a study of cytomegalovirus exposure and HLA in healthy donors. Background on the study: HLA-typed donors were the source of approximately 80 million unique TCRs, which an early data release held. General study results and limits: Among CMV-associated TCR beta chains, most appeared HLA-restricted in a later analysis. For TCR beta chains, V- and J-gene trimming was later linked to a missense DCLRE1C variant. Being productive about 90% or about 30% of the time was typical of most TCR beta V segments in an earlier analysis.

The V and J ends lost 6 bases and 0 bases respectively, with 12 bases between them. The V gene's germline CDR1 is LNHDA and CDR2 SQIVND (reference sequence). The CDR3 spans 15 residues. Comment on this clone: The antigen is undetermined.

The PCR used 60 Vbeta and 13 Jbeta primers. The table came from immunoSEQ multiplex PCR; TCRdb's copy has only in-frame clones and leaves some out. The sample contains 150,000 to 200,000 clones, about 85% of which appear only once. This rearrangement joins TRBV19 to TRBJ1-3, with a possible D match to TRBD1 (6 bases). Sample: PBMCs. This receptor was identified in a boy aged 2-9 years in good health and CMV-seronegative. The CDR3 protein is CASSHRVLSGNTIYF. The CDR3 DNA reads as TGTGCCAGTAGCCACAGGGTTCTCTCTGGAAACACCATATATTTT.